Listed below are T cell receptor beta chains from one sample, sequenced in a study of blood T cell repertoires in COVID-19. The method was immunoSEQ multiplex PCR; TCRdb's version includes in-frame clones alone and lacks a portion of them. The table lists 90,000 or so clones, around 90% of them singletons, with over 5% in the top ten. The material sequenced was peripheral blood. These TCRs come from a man aged 55 to 69 with COVID-19, enrolled during active disease. The CDR3 runs from the conserved cysteine through the conserved F or W. A D gene is named only where the DNA matches it firmly. Not all rows give a size; the values are once, few, many and, for expanded clones, a class.

TRBD1,.,TRBJ2-7,TRBV11-2,CASSLDRGHEQYF,TGTGCCAGCAGCCTCGACAGGGGGCACGAGCAGTACTTC
.,once,TRBJ1-2,TRBV5-1,CASSRVGGLGGYTF,TGCGCCAGCAGCCGGGTGGGAGGGCTAGGAGGCTACACCTTC
.,.,TRBJ1-2,TRBV6-5,CASRRGGLNYGYTF,TGTGCCAGCAGGCGGGGGGGTCTGAACTATGGCTACACCTTC
TRBD1,.,TRBJ2-7,TRBV11-3,CASSQGDRIEQYF,TGTGCCAGCAGCCAGGGGGACAGGATCGAGCAGTACTTC
.,.,TRBJ1-1,TRBV30,CAWSADSSKAFF,TGTGCCTGGAGTGCGGACAGCTCTAAAGCTTTCTTT
.,.,TRBJ1-4,TRBV15,CATSRKGVGEKLFF,TGTGCCACCAGCAGGAAAGGGGTAGGGGAAAAACTGTTTTTT
.,.,TRBJ2-7,TRBV11-1,CASSSGTGLGEQYF,TGTGCCAGCAGCTCCGGGACAGGACTAGGCGAGCAGTACTTC
TRBD1,once,TRBJ2-3,TRBV24-1,CATSDLSDRVDTQYF,TGTGCCACCAGTGATCTTTCGGACAGGGTTGATACGCAGTATTTT
TRBD1,.,TRBJ1-4,TRBV2,CASSPTTGLNEKLFF,TGTGCCAGCAGTCCCACGACAGGGCTTAATGAAAAACTGTTTTTT
TRBD1,.,TRBJ2-7,TRBV27,CASSRPGQTYEQYF,TGTGCCAGCAGCCGACCGGGACAGACCTACGAGCAGTACTTC
.,.,TRBJ1-2,TRBV19,CASSISPNYGYTF,TGTGCCAGTAGTATTAGTCCCAACTATGGCTACACCTTC
TRBD1,few,TRBJ1-3,TRBV7-8,CASSHRGSGNTIYF,TGTGCCAGCAGCCACAGGGGTTCTGGAAACACCATATATTTT
TRBD1,.,TRBJ2-7,TRBV15,CATSRGVDRADEQYF,TGTGCCACCAGCAGAGGAGTCGACAGGGCGGACGAGCAGTACTTC
.,.,TRBJ2-7,TRBV18,CASSPNQGYYEQYF,TGTGCCAGCTCACCAAATCAGGGGTACTACGAGCAGTACTTC
.,.,TRBJ2-2,TRBV5-4,CASSSDPGYTGELFF,TGTGCCAGCAGTTCGGACCCAGGGTACACCGGGGAGCTGTTTTTT
.,.,TRBJ2-7,TRBV4-3,CASSQVGSGAYEQYF,TGCGCCAGCAGCCAGGTGGGGAGCGGAGCATACGAGCAGTACTTC
.,.,TRBJ2-1,TRBV12-3/TRBV12-4,CASSFLSDEQFF,TGTGCCAGCAGCTTCCTGAGCGATGAGCAGTTCTTC
.,.,TRBJ1-4,TRBV5-4,CASSLANGEKEKLFF,TGTGCCAGCAGCTTGGCCAACGGGGAAAAGGAAAAACTGTTTTTT
TRBD1,.,TRBJ2-5,TRBV7-2,CASSLGTGQETQYF,TGTGCCAGCAGCTTAGGGACAGGTCAAGAGACCCAGTACTTC
TRBD1,.,TRBJ2-5,TRBV6-1,CASSAGGDRGRETQYF,TGTGCCAGCAGTGCGGGGGGGGACAGGGGGCGTGAGACCCAGTACTTC